This T cell receptor (beta chain) originates from a study of shared clonotypes between healthy human individuals. Study-wide points: Sequencing depth was expected to influence donor clonotype sharing.

Method: immunoSEQ multiplex PCR; TCRdb's copy keeps in-frame clones and lacks some. The profile shows around 2,000,000 clones, 85% to 95% of them singletons. CDR1 is SGDLS, CDR2 YYNGEE, per germline. V lost 8 bases and J 4 bases, leaving 16 bases between the germline ends. The CDR3 loop spans 14 amino acids. For this clone: The target antigen is unknown.

Positively selected for CCR7, the CD45RO-negative cells used as naive CD8 cells excluded terminally differentiated effector memory CD45RA+ cells. The sequencing input was naive CD8+ T cells sorted from blood. The chain recombines TRBV9 with TRBJ2-1; D may correspond to TRBD1 or TRBD2 (5 bases each). The TCR was taken from a man younger than 35 in good health. The DNA for the CDR3 is TGTGCCAGTGAAATGGGGGATGGATACAATGAGCAGTTCTTC. Protein sequence: CASEMGDGYNEQFF.